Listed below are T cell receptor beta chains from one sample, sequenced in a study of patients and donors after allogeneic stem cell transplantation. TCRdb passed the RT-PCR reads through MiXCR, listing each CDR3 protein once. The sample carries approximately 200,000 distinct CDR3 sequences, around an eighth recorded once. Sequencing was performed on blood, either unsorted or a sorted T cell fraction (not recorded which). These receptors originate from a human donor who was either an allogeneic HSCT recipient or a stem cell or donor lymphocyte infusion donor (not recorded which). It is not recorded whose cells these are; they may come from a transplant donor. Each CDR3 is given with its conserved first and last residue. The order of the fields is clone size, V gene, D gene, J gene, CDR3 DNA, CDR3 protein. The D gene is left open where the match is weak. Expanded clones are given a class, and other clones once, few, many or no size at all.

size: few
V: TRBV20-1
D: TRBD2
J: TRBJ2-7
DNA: TGCAGTGCTAGCCCCCCCAGTGGAAGCGGGAGAATGAACGAGCAGTACTTC
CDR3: CSASPPSGSGRMNEQYF

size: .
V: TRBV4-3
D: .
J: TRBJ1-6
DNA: TGCGCCAGCAGCCCCACGGGGAATAATTCACCCCTCCACTTT
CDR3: CASSPTGNNSPLHF

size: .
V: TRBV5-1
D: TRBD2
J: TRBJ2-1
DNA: TGCGCCAGCAGCTTGGGGGCTAGCGGGATCTACAATGAGCAGTTCTTC
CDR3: CASSLGASGIYNEQFF

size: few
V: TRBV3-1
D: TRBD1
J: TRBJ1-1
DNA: TGTGCCAGCAGCCCGACAGGGGGCGCAGCATACGCTTTCTTT
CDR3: CASSPTGGAAYAFF

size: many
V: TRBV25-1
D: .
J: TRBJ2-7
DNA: TGTGCCAGCAGTGATTTAGGATCAACCCGCTACGAGCAGTACTTC
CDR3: CASSDLGSTRYEQYF

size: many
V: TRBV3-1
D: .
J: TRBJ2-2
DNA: TGTGCCAGCAGCCAATCTCGGGGGCTTGGCACCGGGGAGCTGTTTTTT
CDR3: CASSQSRGLGTGELFF

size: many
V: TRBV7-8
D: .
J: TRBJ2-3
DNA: TGTGCCAGCAGCTTAGCGGGCAGGGAGGGCACAGATACGCAGTATTTT
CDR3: CASSLAGREGTDTQYF

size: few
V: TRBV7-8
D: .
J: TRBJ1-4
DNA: TGTGCCAGCAGCTTATCGGAAAAACTGTTTTTT
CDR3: CASSLSEKLFF

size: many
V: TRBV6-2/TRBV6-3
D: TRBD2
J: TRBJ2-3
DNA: TGTGCCAGCAGTTACGATAGCGGGGCTATTCCTAGCACAGATACGCAGTATTTT
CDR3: CASSYDSGAIPSTDTQYF

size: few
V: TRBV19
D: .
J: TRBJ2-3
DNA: TGTGCCAGTAGTATTTTACCCTTCGGGATCACAGATACGCAGTATTTT
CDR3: CASSILPFGITDTQYF

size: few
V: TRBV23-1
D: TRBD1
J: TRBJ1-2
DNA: TGCGCCAGCAGTCAATCGCGGCACAGGGGATGCTATGGCTACACCTTC
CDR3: CASSQSRHRGCYGYTF

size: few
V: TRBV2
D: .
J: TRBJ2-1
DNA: TGTGCCAGCAGTGTGGGGGGACAGTACAATGAGCAGTTCTTC
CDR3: CASSVGGQYNEQFF

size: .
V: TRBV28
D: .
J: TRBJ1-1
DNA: TGTGCCAGCAGTTGGGTGGAAAACACTGAAGCTTTCTTT
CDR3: CASSWVENTEAFF

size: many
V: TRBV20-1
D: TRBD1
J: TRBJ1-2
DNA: TGCAGTGCTAGAGGAGGACAGGCGCTACTCTATGGCTACACCTTC
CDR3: CSARGGQALLYGYTF

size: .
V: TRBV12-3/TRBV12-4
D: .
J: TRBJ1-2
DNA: TGTGCCAGCAGTACTGCCTATGGCTACACCTTC
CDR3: CASSTAYGYTF

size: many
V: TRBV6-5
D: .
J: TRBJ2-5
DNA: TGTGCCAGCAGTTACCTTCCACAAGAGACCCAGTACTTC
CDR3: CASSYLPQETQYF

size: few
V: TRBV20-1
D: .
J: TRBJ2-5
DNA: TGCAGTGCTGTTACTAGAGAAGAGACCCAGTACTTC
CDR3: CSAVTREETQYF

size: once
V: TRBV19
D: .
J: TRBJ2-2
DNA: TGTGCCAGTAGTGTCTACAGGGACACCGGGGAGCTGTTTTTT
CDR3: CASSVYRDTGELFF

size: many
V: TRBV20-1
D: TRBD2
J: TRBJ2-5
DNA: TGCAGTGCTAGGGCGGGGGGGTACCAAGAGACCCAGTACTTC
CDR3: CSARAGGYQETQYF

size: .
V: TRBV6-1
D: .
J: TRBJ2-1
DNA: TGTGCCAGCAGTACATTAGGTTGGGACAATGAGCAGTTCTTC
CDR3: CASSTLGWDNEQFF

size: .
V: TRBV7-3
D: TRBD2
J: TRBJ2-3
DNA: TGTGCCAGCAGCTTAAAGGGCGGGGGGATTAGCACAGATACGCAGTATTTT
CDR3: CASSLKGGGISTDTQYF

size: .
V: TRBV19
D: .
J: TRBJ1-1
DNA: TGTGCCAGTAGAGGCCTTGGGCAGGGGAACACTGAAGCTTTCTTT
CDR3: CASRGLGQGNTEAFF

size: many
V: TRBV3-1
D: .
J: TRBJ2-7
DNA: TGTGCCAGCAGCCAAAGGCAGGGGTACGAGCAGTACTTC
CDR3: CASSQRQGYEQYF

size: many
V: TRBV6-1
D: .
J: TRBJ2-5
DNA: TGTGCCAGCAGCGCCCTTCCTGAACAATTGAGGCAGACCCAGTACTTC
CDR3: CASSALPEQLRQTQYF

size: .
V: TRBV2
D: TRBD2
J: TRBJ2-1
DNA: TGTGCCAGCAGTTCTTCCCTAGCGGGAGGCTACAATGAGCAGTTCTTC
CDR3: CASSSSLAGGYNEQFF

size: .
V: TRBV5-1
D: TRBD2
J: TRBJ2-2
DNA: TGCGCCAGCAGCCCCGAAGGAGTAGCGGGGGAAACCACCGGGGAGCTGTTTTTT
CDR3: CASSPEGVAGETTGELFF

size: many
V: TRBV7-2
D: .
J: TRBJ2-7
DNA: TGTGCCAGCAGCTCCACCACCTACGAGCAGTACTTC
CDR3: CASSSTTYEQYF

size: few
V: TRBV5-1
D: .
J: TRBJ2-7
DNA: TGCGCCAGCAGCCCAGGGGCCCAAAGTTTCCGGCAGTACTTC
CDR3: CASSPGAQSFRQYF